One and the same sample provided the 19 T cell receptor beta chains below, sequenced in a study of T cells after yellow fever vaccination. TCRdb fed the 5' RACE reads into MiXCR, producing one record per CDR3 protein. There are fewer than 500,000 distinct CDR3 sequences in the sample; approximately 18% occur only once, and over 15% lies in the top ten. Sequencing used PBMCs, obtained before the yellow fever booster vaccination. All receptors come from a man between 18 and 29 years old who received the YFV17D yellow fever vaccine.

This clonotype came up a few times. The J gene is TRBJ1-1, the V gene TRBV20-1; a weak D match, TRBD1 (6 bases). CDR3 length: 14 amino acids. Germline CDR1 reads DFQATT; CDR2 reads SNEGSKA (reference sequence). Trimming shortened V by 0 bases and J by 7 bases, and 15 bases separated the two germline ends. The CDR3 loop is CSARDPRTESEAFF. In DNA form, the CDR3 reads TGCAGTGCTAGAGATCCTCGGACAGAGAGTGAAGCTTTCTTT.

Only a few counts were recorded for this clonotype. J is TRBJ2-1 and V is TRBV6-5; the match to TRBD2 covers 10 bases. Germline trimming cut 0 bases from V and 7 bases from J; bases unmatched to any gene: 12. CDR1 MNHEY and CDR2 SVGAGI come from the germline V gene. This CDR3 contains 18 residues. CDR3 loop: CASSYSPALAGAGNEQFF. The CDR3 DNA is TGTGCCAGCAGTTACTCCCCCGCGCTAGCGGGGGCGGGGAATGAGCAGTTCTTC.

This clonotype was observed a handful of times. The V call is TRBV6-2 or TRBV6-3, the J call TRBJ1-2; tentative D call: TRBD1 (6 bases). The CDR3 extends over 12 amino acids. The germline V and J ends were trimmed by 5 bases and 4 bases, with 8 bases remaining between them. Germline CDR1 is MNHEY and CDR2 is SVGEGT. The CDR3 sequence: CASSTTGYGYTF. CDR3 DNA sequence: TGTGCCAGCAGTACGACAGGCTATGGCTACACCTTC.

This clonotype was seen only a few times. The genes are TRBV7-2 and TRBJ1-1, with TRBD1 as a possible D gene (5 bases). CDR1 is SGHTA, CDR2 FQGNSA, per germline. The CDR3 has 14 amino acids. The V gene lost 5 bases and the J gene lost 1 base, with 11 bases spanning the gap. CDR3 nucleotide sequence: TGTGCCAGCAGCATACCGACAGAGAACACTGAAGCTTTCTTT. Translated: CASSIPTENTEAFF.

The V call is TRBV20-1, the J call TRBJ1-3; tentatively, D is TRBD1 (6 bases). The CDR3 totals 19 residues. V was shortened by 6 bases and J by 0 bases, with 27 bases between the two germline ends. Germline CDR1 reads DFQATT; CDR2 reads SNEGSKA (reference sequence). The CDR3 nucleotides read TGCAGTGCCTTGTTATATGGCTCTGGACAGATAAGCTCTGGAAACACCATATATTTT. This encodes CSALLYGSGQISSGNTIYF.

The CDR3 sequence: CSSTRGGWQETQYF. CDR3 bases: TGCAGCTCGACCAGGGGGGGATGGCAAGAGACCCAGTACTTC. This chain links TRBV29-1 with TRBJ2-5; possibly TRBD1 or TRBD2 for D (7 bases each). Germline values: CDR1 SQVTM, CDR2 ANQGSEA. V was clipped by 8 bases and J by 2 bases, with 18 bases between them. The CDR3 spans 14 residues.

This clonotype was observed a few times. The rearrangement links TRBV3-1 to TRBJ2-2; D not resolved. V was pared by 1 base and J by 7 bases, with 4 bases between. This CDR3 region has 12 residues. Germline V CDR1 and CDR2: LGHDT, YNNKEL (reference sequence). DNA of the CDR3: TGTGCCAGCAGCCAAGGGTTCGGGGAGCTGTTTTTT. This codes for CASSQGFGELFF.

This clonotype was observed a few times. The chain couples TRBV15 to TRBJ2-2; 7 bases agree with TRBD2. The CDR3 length is 14 residues. The germline V gene encodes CDR1 LNHNV and CDR2 YYDKDF (reference sequence). Losses at the gene ends were 3 bases for V and 5 bases for J; bases not matched to a gene: 3. CDR3 nucleotides: TGTGCCACCAGCAGGGGGGGGGATACCGGGGAGCTGTTTTTT. Translation: CATSRGGDTGELFF.

This clonotype was counted a few times. V is TRBV6-5 and J is TRBJ1-6; TRBD1 matches at 7 bases. The ends lost 6 bases at V and 9 bases at J; junction bases unmatched: 5. This CDR3 has 13 amino acids. Germline V gene data show CDR1 as MNHEY and CDR2 as SVGAGI. CDR3 loop: CASSQGGSSPLHF. The CDR3 nucleotides are TGTGCCAGCAGCCAGGGGGGCAGTTCACCCCTCCACTTT.

V usage is TRBV12-3 or TRBV12-4 and J usage is TRBJ2-2, with D perhaps TRBD1 (5 bases). The ends were cut back, 6 bases at V and 6 bases at J, with 17 bases in the middle. The CDR3 sequence is 15 residues long. CDR3 residues: CASSPRGSVPGELFF. The CDR3 DNA reads TGTGCCAGCAGCCCTAGGGGCTCGGTCCCCGGGGAGCTGTTTTTT.

The chain combines TRBV12-3 or TRBV12-4 with TRBJ2-3; D tentatively reads TRBD1 or TRBD2 (5 bases each). The CDR3 totals 14 residues. Trimming cost V 6 bases and J 8 bases, with 18 bases left between them. The CDR3 is CASSVDSPSGTQYF. DNA for the CDR3: TGTGCCAGCAGCGTTGACAGCCCAAGCGGTACGCAGTATTTT.

This clonotype was picked up a small number of times. The chain links TRBV6-2 or TRBV6-3 to TRBJ1-1; possibly TRBD1 for D (6 bases). Germline V lookup: CDR1 MNHEY, CDR2 SVGEGT. This CDR3 is built from 18 residues. The V end lost 6 bases, the J end lost 0 bases, and 23 bases lay between the germline ends. CDR3 residues: CASSRPGRGWTMNTEAFF. CDR3 DNA sequence: TGTGCCAGCAGCAGACCAGGGAGGGGGTGGACCATGAACACTGAAGCTTTCTTT.

CDR3 in amino acids: CASSPSGGRRETQYF. The CDR3 nucleotides read TGTGCCAGCAGCCCAAGCGGGGGGAGGAGAGAGACCCAGTACTTC. The chain is built from TRBV7-3 and TRBJ2-5, with 9 positions matching TRBD2. The CDR3 is made up of 15 amino acids. V lost 5 bases, J lost 4 bases, and 8 bases stayed unmatched. Germline CDR1 and CDR2: SGHTA and FQGTGA. The full variable domain, with the rest looked up from reference TRBV7-3 and TRBJ2-5, is GAGVSQTPSNKVTEKGKYVELRCDPISGHTALYWYRQSLGQGPEFLIYFQGTGAADDSGLPNDRFFAVRPEGSVSTLKIQRTERGDSAVYLCASSPSGGRRETQYFGPGTRLLVL.

This chain uses TRBV4-3 with TRBJ2-3; no definite D call. Germline V lookup: CDR1 LGHNA, CDR2 YSLEER. The CDR3 totals 13 residues. Trimming removed 2 bases from V and 2 bases from J, with 5 bases in between. CDR3 sequence reads: CASSQQPTDTQYF. CDR3 bases: TGCGCCAGCAGCCAACAACCCACAGATACGCAGTATTTT.

The chain is built from TRBV12-3 or TRBV12-4 and TRBJ1-3; D remains ambiguous. V was pared by 2 bases and J by 2 bases, with 7 bases between. CDR3 size: 14 residues. CDR3 bases: TGTGCCAGCAGTTTAAGGGCAGCTGGAAACACCATATATTTT. This gives the protein CASSLRAAGNTIYF.

The chain is built from TRBV13 and TRBJ1-1; TRBD1 is a possible D gene (5 bases). The germline CDR1 and CDR2 sequences are PRHDT and FYEKMQ (reference sequence). The CDR3 extends over 17 amino acids. V lost 0 bases to trimming and J lost 0 bases, with 14 bases between them. The CDR3 DNA reads as TGTGCCAGCAGCTTAGGCCCTAGGGGATCTTTGAACACTGAAGCTTTCTTT. Its protein is CASSLGPRGSLNTEAFF. The full variable domain, with the rest looked up from reference TRBV13 and TRBJ1-1, is AAGVIQSPRHLIKEKRETATLKCYPIPRHDTVYWYQQGPGQDPQFLISFYEKMQSDKGSIPDRFSAQQFSDYHSELNMSSLELGDSALYFCASSLGPRGSLNTEAFFGQGTRLTVV.

CDR3 DNA: TGCAGTGCTGTGACTAGCGCGGAAGAGACCCAGTACTTC. This encodes CSAVTSAEETQYF. The rearrangement links TRBV20-1 to TRBJ2-5; TRBD2 aligns across 8 bases. Per the germline V gene, CDR1 is DFQATT and CDR2 is SNEGSKA (reference sequence). V gave up 5 bases and J gave up 3 bases; unmatched junction bases: 5. CDR3 size: 13 residues.

V and J are TRBV4-2 and TRBJ1-4, with D unclear. Trimming took off 0 bases at V and 8 bases at J, with 4 bases between the two ends. Germline V gene sequence: CDR1 LGHNA, CDR2 YNFKEQ. The CDR3 totals 12 residues. The CDR3 nucleotides read TGTGCCAGCAGCCAAGAGGCCGAAAAACTGTTTTTT. Translation gives CASSQEAEKLFF.

This clonotype has just a few counts. The rearrangement links TRBV29-1 to TRBJ2-3; no clear D. V gave up 3 bases and J gave up 0 bases, with 7 bases separating them. CDR3 size: 13 residues. Germline V CDR1 and CDR2: SQVTM, ANQGSEA. The CDR3: CSVESLSTDTQYF. The CDR3 region has the DNA TGCAGCGTTGAGTCACTCAGCACAGATACGCAGTATTTT.